Shown below are 2 T cell receptor beta chains from a single sample sequenced in a study of cytomegalovirus exposure and HLA in healthy donors. It was with 60 Vbeta and 13 Jbeta primers that the PCR ran. Profiling relied on immunoSEQ multiplex PCR, and the TCRdb table lists in-frame clones only, not all of them. The sample shows 300,000 or so clones, approximately 85% of them seen only once. Sequences were obtained from PBMCs. These TCRs come from a woman in her 40s in good health and CMV-seropositive.

V is TRBV10-3 and J is TRBJ2-1, with 9 bases aligning to TRBD2. Germline CDR1 and CDR2: ENHRY and SYGVKD. This CDR3 is built from 15 residues. V shed 10 bases, J shed 8 bases, and the junction held 15 bases outside the gene matches. The CDR3 loop reads CATSVVAGVGYEQFF. For the CDR3, the DNA is TGTGCCACGAGTGTTGTAGCGGGAGTTGGCTATGAGCAGTTCTTC.

This chain uses TRBV30 with TRBJ1-1; weak D call: TRBD1 (5 bases). Germline V gene data show CDR1 as GTSNPN and CDR2 as SVGIG (reference sequence). The ends were cut back, 4 bases at V and 1 base at J, with 13 bases in the middle. The CDR3 length is 14 residues. In nucleotides, the CDR3 is TGTGCCTGGAAGAGGGACTTAGGGAACACTGAAGCTTTCTTT. Translation: CAWKRDLGNTEAFF.